These T cell receptor beta chains were read from a single sample in a study of CD8 T cells in ankylosing spondylitis. MiXCR, run by TCRdb on the 5' RACE reads, gives a single entry per CDR3 protein. The sample carries 700,000 to 1,000,000 distinct CDR3 sequences, around 11% recorded once. Sequencing used blood, either unsorted or a sorted T cell fraction (not recorded which). The receptors originated from a male donor with ankylosing spondylitis. Both conserved end residues are part of each CDR3. D genes are given only for firm matches. Clone size is not always given. Where it is, it says once, few, many or a class for expanded clones.

>14|many|TRBJ2-4|-|TRBV12-3/TRBV12-4
CASRYTGFMDIQYF
TGTGCCAGCAGATATACAGGGTTTATGGACATTCAGTACTTC
>17|-|TRBJ2-5|TRBD1|TRBV5-5
CASSLGVGDRGRQTQYF
TGTGCCAGCAGCTTGGGGGTTGGGGACAGGGGGAGACAGACCCAGTACTTC
>14|many|TRBJ2-5|TRBD2|TRBV20-1
CSARGLAGIETQYF
TGCAGTGCTAGAGGGCTAGCGGGGATAGAGACCCAGTACTTC
>12|-|TRBJ1-4|-|TRBV6-6
CASALAGGKLFF
TGTGCCAGCGCTTTAGCGGGGGGAAAACTGTTTTTT
>16|-|TRBJ2-1|-|TRBV28
CASSFRPPGSYNEQFF
TGTGCCAGCAGTTTTCGACCCCCGGGGTCCTACAATGAGCAGTTCTTC
>15|-|TRBJ1-1|-|TRBV5-1
CASSLGQSMNTEAFF
TGCGCCAGCAGCTTGGGACAGAGTATGAACACTGAAGCTTTCTTT
>15|-|TRBJ2-7|TRBD2|TRBV4-1
CASSLQGGGDYEQYF
TGCGCCAGCAGCCTCCAGGGCGGGGGAGACTACGAGCAGTACTTC
>16|few|TRBJ2-3|TRBD2|TRBV11-3
CASSSASGRVADTQYF
TGTGCCAGCAGCTCCGCTAGCGGGAGGGTCGCAGATACGCAGTATTTT
>18|-|TRBJ1-5|-|TRBV10-3
CATAGRTGTTLSNQPQHF
TGTGCCACCGCGGGCAGAACGGGGACTACGCTTAGCAATCAGCCCCAGCATTTT
>16|-|TRBJ2-3|TRBD2|TRBV6-1
CASRAFGLAVADTQYF
TGTGCCAGCAGGGCTTTTGGACTAGCGGTCGCAGATACGCAGTATTTT
>14|many|TRBJ2-7|-|TRBV28
CASSRSGSSYEQYF
TGTGCCAGCAGTCGGTCCGGGAGCTCCTACGAGCAGTACTTC
>15|many|TRBJ2-2|TRBD1|TRBV20-1
CSAINSDRGAGELFF
TGCAGTGCCATAAATTCGGACAGGGGGGCCGGGGAGCTGTTTTTT
>14|many|TRBJ2-1|TRBD2|TRBV20-1
CSAAGLAGYNEQFF
TGCAGTGCTGCGGGACTAGCGGGCTACAATGAGCAGTTCTTC
>12|many|TRBJ1-2|-|TRBV29-1
CSVTSGGYGYTF
TGCAGCGTCACGTCGGGGGGCTATGGCTACACCTTC
>12|many|TRBJ2-7|-|TRBV29-1
CSVVPSGYEQYF
TGCAGCGTTGTCCCTTCTGGCTACGAGCAGTACTTC
>16|-|TRBJ2-2|TRBD1|TRBV4-3
CASSQGTGIWPRELFF
TGCGCCAGCAGCCAAGGGACAGGGATATGGCCCAGGGAGCTGTTTTTT
>15|-|TRBJ2-7|-|TRBV10-3
CAISAGTQISYEQYF
TGTGCCATCAGTGCGGGGACACAAATCTCCTACGAGCAGTACTTC
>14|-|TRBJ2-1|-|TRBV11-2
CASSSTRGSDEQFF
TGTGCCAGCAGCTCAACTAGGGGGTCCGATGAGCAGTTCTTC
>14|few|TRBJ1-1|-|TRBV7-6
CASSFTWGDTEAFF
TGTGCCAGCAGCTTCACATGGGGGGACACTGAAGCTTTCTTT
>13|few|TRBJ2-7|-|TRBV6-1
CASSDQGSYEQYF
TGTGCCAGCAGTGACCAGGGGTCCTACGAGCAGTACTTC
>12|few|TRBJ2-3|-|TRBV20-1
CSARDLVDTQYF
TGCAGTGCTAGAGATTTGGTAGATACGCAGTATTTT
>14|few|TRBJ1-4|-|TRBV7-9
CASSDGQPNEKLFF
TGTGCCAGCAGCGACGGACAGCCGAATGAAAAACTGTTTTTT
>13|-|TRBJ1-5|TRBD1|TRBV20-1
CSASNRGRQPQHF
TGCAGTGCCTCGAACAGGGGGCGGCAGCCCCAGCATTTT
>14|few|TRBJ1-3|-|TRBV5-1
CASSLVGHGNTIYF
TGCGCCAGCAGCTTGGTGGGCCACGGAAACACCATATATTTT
>13|-|TRBJ2-1|-|TRBV5-1
CASSDLQGGVKFF
TGCGCCAGCAGCGACCTACAGGGCGGGGTGAAGTTCTTC
>14|-|TRBJ1-1|-|TRBV28
CASSFPPRGTEAFF
TGTGCCAGCAGTTTTCCCCCGCGCGGCACTGAAGCTTTCTTT
>14|-|TRBJ2-1|-|TRBV27
CASRSVWGTDEQFF
TGTGCCAGCAGATCAGTGTGGGGCACGGATGAGCAGTTCTTC
>15|many|TRBJ1-1|-|TRBV6-5
CASSNRLTGNTEAFF
TGTGCCAGCAGTAACCGACTGACAGGGAACACTGAAGCTTTCTTT
>17|-|TRBJ2-3|-|TRBV7-2
CASSSLPRGALTDTQYF
TGTGCCAGCAGCTCTTTGCCTCGGGGCGCCCTCACAGATACGCAGTATTTT
>16|-|TRBJ2-2|-|TRBV4-3
CASSQDGSTNTGELFF
TGCGCCAGCAGCCAGGACGGTTCGACGAACACCGGGGAGCTGTTTTTT
>15|-|TRBJ2-7|TRBD1|TRBV28
CASSPSSTGTYEQYF
TGTGCCAGCAGTCCAAGTTCGACAGGGACGTACGAGCAGTACTTC
>14|many|TRBJ2-7|-|TRBV29-1
CSVERGYPSYEQYF
TGCAGCGTTGAAAGGGGGTACCCCTCCTACGAGCAGTACTTC
>13|few|TRBJ2-7|TRBD1|TRBV6-2/TRBV6-3
CASALDRYYEQYF
TGTGCCAGCGCCTTGGACAGGTACTACGAGCAGTACTTC
>15|few|TRBJ2-1|-|TRBV4-3
CASSNRGGVYNEQFF
TGCGCCAGCTCAAACAGGGGAGGGGTATACAATGAGCAGTTCTTC
>12|few|TRBJ1-1|-|TRBV20-1
CSARRASAEAFF
TGCAGTGCTAGGAGGGCATCCGCTGAAGCTTTCTTT
>14|few|TRBJ2-2|-|TRBV7-9
CASSHPLGTGELFF
TGTGCCAGCAGCCATCCCTTGGGCACCGGGGAGCTGTTTTTT
>16|-|TRBJ2-7|-|TRBV15
CATSRYVRQGDGEQYF
TGTGCCACCAGCAGATATGTGAGGCAGGGAGACGGCGAGCAGTACTTC
>13|-|TRBJ1-2|-|TRBV2
CASSDTALSGYTF
TGTGCCAGCAGTGACACAGCCCTAAGCGGCTACACCTTC
>20|-|TRBJ2-5|-|TRBV6-2/TRBV6-3
CASSYGGRSSEDRGQETQYF
TGTGCCAGCAGTTATGGTGGACGCAGTTCTGAGGACCGGGGACAAGAGACCCAGTACTTC
>16|few|TRBJ2-7|-|TRBV18
CASSLSRDLPTYEQYF
TGTGCCAGCTCATTATCTCGGGACTTGCCTACCTACGAGCAGTACTTC
>15|many|TRBJ2-7|-|TRBV9
CASSVGGQSVHEQYF
TGTGCCAGCAGCGTAGGGGGGCAGTCGGTCCACGAGCAGTACTTC
>13|few|TRBJ1-1|-|TRBV6-5
CASSYGLRTEAFF
TGTGCCAGCAGTTACGGGCTCCGCACTGAAGCTTTCTTT
>14|many|TRBJ2-7|-|TRBV12-3/TRBV12-4
CASSPYDRSYEQYF
TGTGCCAGCAGTCCCTATGACCGATCCTACGAGCAGTACTTC
>14|-|TRBJ1-1|TRBD1|TRBV20-1
CSAQAGQGDTEAFF
TGCAGTGCCCAAGCAGGACAGGGCGACACTGAAGCTTTCTTT
>16|-|TRBJ2-1|-|TRBV5-4
CASSRSGQSSYNEQFF
TGTGCCAGCAGTCGGAGCGGGCAGAGCTCCTACAATGAGCAGTTCTTC
>12|few|TRBJ2-3|-|TRBV20-1
CSATKSTDTQYF
TGCAGTGCTACCAAAAGCACAGATACGCAGTATTTT
>16|few|TRBJ2-2|-|TRBV5-5
CASSSGPVLFVGELFF
TGTGCCAGCAGCTCAGGGCCGGTCCTGTTCGTCGGGGAGCTGTTTTTT